The clone carrying this T cell receptor beta chain was picked up many times. Antigen: not known. Germline CDR1 and CDR2: LNHDA and SQIVND (reference sequence). Trimming took 3 bases from V and 0 from J, leaving 12 bases between them. This CDR3 is 16 amino acids long. These data are taken from a study of regulatory T cells in long-lasting Graves disease. Study-wide background: Patients met the persistent Graves' disease definition after over 5 years of antithyroid drugs with positive TSH receptor antibodies. The study's findings and limits: Favoring TRBV28, TRBJ1-2 and TRBJ2-5 was a feature seen in persistent disease.

HTBI primers from iRepertoire and Arm-PCR of CDR3 regions yielded the TCR beta libraries. TCRdb ran MiXCR on the multiplex PCR reads and lists one entry per CDR3 protein. The data contain about 430,000 distinct CDR3 sequences, around a fifth of them singletons. Regarding time point: persistent/refractory GD, antithyroid drugs over 5 years with positive TRAb. From RNA extracted from PBMCs, the TCR library was made. Approximately 9 milliliters of peripheral blood went into EDTA tubes. This TCR was sampled from a female donor with Graves disease. J is TRBJ1-5 and V is TRBV19; D call uncertain. The input for sequencing was peripheral blood mononuclear cells (PBMCs), taken when the disease was refractory, from a patient treated with antithyroid drugs. CDR3 in DNA: TGTGCCAGTAGTATCCCGAGACTGGTTAGCAATCAGCCCCAGCATTTT. As protein: CASSIPRLVSNQPQHF.